Below, 15 T cell receptor beta chains from the same sample are listed, as sequenced in a study of beta chain features in type 1 diabetes (dated by TCRdb to between 2018 and 2020). General conclusions and limits of the study: In all four CD4+ subsets, TCRB CDR3 length was moderately but significantly shorter in type 1 diabetes patients.

Libraries were built with the immunoSEQ multiplex PCR assay. The entire amount of isolated RNA was reverse transcribed using the High Capacity cDNA Reverse Transcription Kit, so the sequenced TCRB transcripts were expressed ones. In TCRdb, the immuneACCESS table is reduced to in-frame sequences with V and J assigned. These tables do not hold every clone; where another copy was compared, an unresolved V gene accounts for under half, and the others remain unexplained. Recorded for this sample are a few hundred thousand clones; about 14% of them occurred a single time. Clones ranked in the top ten supply nearly 0.015% of the sample. Antigen specificity for these receptors is unknown. The sequenced sample was naive CD4+ T cells from blood. The cell subset or site label, read with the paper, signifies: true naive CD4+ T cells. The origin of the receptors is a woman aged 18-29 years with type 1 diabetes.

This clone was counted between two and nine times. V and J are TRBV7-9 and TRBJ2-1, with 8 bases lining up with TRBD1. Trimming removed 4 bases from V and 6 bases from J; junction bases left unmatched: 5. Germline CDR1 is SEHNR and CDR2 is FQNEAQ (reference sequence). CDR3 length: 14 residues. Here the CDR3 DNA reads TGTGCCAGCAGCTCCCGCCAGGGGGCCAATGAGCAGTTCTTC. Residues: CASSSRQGANEQFF.

This sequence joins TRBV7-2 and TRBJ2-4; D possibly corresponds to TRBD2 (6 bases). CDR1 is SGHTA, CDR2 FQGNSA, per germline. The V gene lost 1 base and the J gene lost 0 bases, with 10 bases spanning the gap. This CDR3 is 16 amino acids long. In DNA, the CDR3 is TGTGCCAGCAGCTTAGGTGGGAGGAGAGCCAAAAACATTCAGTACTTC. Translating it yields CASSLGGRRAKNIQYF.

This chain connects TRBV18 to TRBJ2-7; TRBD1 matches at 12 bases. V was clipped by 5 bases and J by 3 bases; unmatched bases: 5. CDR1 and CDR2 (germline): KGHSH, LQKENI. This CDR3 is built from 15 residues. The CDR3 spells CASSGDRGPLYEQYV. DNA for the CDR3: TGTGCCAGCTCAGGGGACAGGGGGCCACTCTACGAGCAGTACGTC.

This clone was counted a few times. This chain links TRBV9 with TRBJ1-2; 7 bases line up with TRBD1. CDR3 size: 14 residues. The ends lost 4 bases at V and 5 bases at J; junction bases unmatched: 8. Germline CDR1 is SGDLS and CDR2 is YYNGEE. CDR3 DNA sequence: TGTGCCAGCAGCCCTCAGGGGGGCGTATATGGCTACACCTTC. Translating it yields CASSPQGGVYGYTF.

This clone was found a few times. The rearrangement joins TRBV4-1 to TRBJ2-3; tentative D call: TRBD2 (6 bases). Trimming stripped 1 base from V and 4 bases from J, with 12 bases between. The CDR3 loop spans 15 amino acids. Per germline, CDR1 MGHRA and CDR2 YSYEKL. Here the CDR3 reads CASSQVQRVPDTQYF. For the CDR3, the DNA is TGCGCCAGCAGCCAAGTCCAGCGGGTCCCAGATACGCAGTATTTT.

The rearrangement uses TRBV15 and TRBJ2-5; TRBD1 matches at 9 bases. Germline CDR1 LNHNV, CDR2 YYDKDF (reference sequence). The CDR3 runs to 14 residues. The junction had 6 bases not matched to a gene; V was cut back by 4 bases and J by 6 bases. The CDR3, as DNA: TGTGCCACCAGCACCTGGACAGGGGTAAAGACCCAGTACTTC. Translating gives CATSTWTGVKTQYF.

In its sample, this clone was seen a few times. The chain links TRBV7-2 to TRBJ1-1, with 9 bases lining up with TRBD1. Germline V gene lookup returns CDR1 SGHTA and CDR2 FQGNSA. J was trimmed by 12 bases and V by 5 bases; bases with no gene match: 10. The CDR3 has 13 residues. CDR3 in DNA: TGTGCCAGCAGCCTACTTGGACAGGGGAGAACTTTCTTT. Translating gives CASSLLGQGRTFF.

This clone was found a few times. The genes are TRBV18 and TRBJ1-5; 7 bases fit TRBD1. The CDR3 extends over 13 amino acids. The trim removed 5 bases at V and 5 bases at J, leaving 3 bases unmatched. CDR1 and CDR2 from the germline V gene are KGHSH and LQKENI. The CDR3 sequence: CASSATGDQPQHF. The CDR3 DNA reads as TGTGCCAGCTCAGCAACAGGGGATCAGCCCCAGCATTTT.

The chain employs TRBV5-4 and TRBJ2-7; D may be TRBD2 (6 bases). The ends were cut back, 4 bases at V and 0 bases at J, with 11 bases in the middle. CDR1 is SGHNT and CDR2 is YYREEE in the germline V gene (reference sequence). CDR3 size: 14 residues. CDR3 amino acids: CASSLRESSYEQYF. The CDR3 DNA follows: TGTGCCAGCAGCCTCCGGGAGTCCTCCTACGAGCAGTACTTC.

The rearrangement joins TRBV27 to TRBJ1-1, with 7 bases that match TRBD1. This CDR3 comprises 13 residues. CDR1 and CDR2 (germline): MNHEY, SMNVEV (reference sequence). Trimming at V came to 10 bases and at J to 4 bases, leaving 9 bases not matched to a gene. The CDR3 loop is CATRGQGVTEAFF. CDR3 sequence (DNA): TGTGCCACCCGGGGCCAGGGGGTCACTGAAGCTTTCTTT.

This clone was detected only a few times. The sample contains more than one DNA sequence encoding this CDR3. This chain links TRBV28 with TRBJ1-1, with D possibly TRBD1 on 5 matching bases. This CDR3 comprises 14 residues. V dropped 1 base and J dropped 4 bases, with 10 bases sitting between them. Per the germline V gene, CDR1 is MDHEN and CDR2 is SYDVKM. CDR3 in DNA: TGTGCCAGCAGTTTATCGGGGAGGGGCACTGAAGCTTTCTTT. This gives the protein CASSLSGRGTEAFF.

V is TRBV27 and J is TRBJ2-4; tentatively, D is TRBD1 (6 bases). Germline CDR1 is MNHEY and CDR2 is SMNVEV (reference sequence). The CDR3 runs to 16 residues. With 2 bases removed from V and 0 bases from J, the gap between germline ends came to 11 bases. CDR3 residues: CASSLGTTLAKNIQYF. CDR3 sequence (DNA): TGTGCCAGCAGTTTAGGGACAACTCTAGCCAAAAACATTCAGTACTTC.

This clone has just a few counts. The rearrangement joins TRBV7-9 to TRBJ2-5; weak D call: TRBD2 (6 bases). The V and J ends lost 5 bases and 5 bases respectively, with 15 bases between them. CDR3 length: 14 amino acids. Germline CDR1 SEHNR, CDR2 FQNEAQ (reference sequence). The CDR3 DNA is TGTGCCAGCAGCATAGGGCCGGGACTGGAGACCCAGTACTTC. It encodes CASSIGPGLETQYF.

The chain is built from TRBV28 and TRBJ1-1; D is uncertain. Deletions cut 4 bases from V and 12 bases from J, with 21 bases between. The length of the CDR3 is 14 residues. Germline V lookup: CDR1 MDHEN, CDR2 SYDVKM. The CDR3 DNA reads as TGTGCCAGCAGTTCCCCAACGCCGGGGAGCGGAACTTTCTTT. Its protein is CASSSPTPGSGTFF.

The chain couples TRBV19 to TRBJ1-2; TRBD1 aligns across 12 bases. V dropped 5 bases and J dropped 4; count of bases not matched to a gene: 2. From germline, CDR1 is LNHDA and CDR2 SQIVND (reference sequence). CDR3 length equals 14 residues. CDR3 loop: CASSRDRGPYGYTF. Written as DNA, the CDR3 is TGTGCCAGTAGTCGGGACAGGGGGCCCTATGGCTACACCTTC.